Listed below are T cell receptor beta chains from one sample, sequenced in a study of beta chain features in type 1 diabetes. TCRdb keeps only in-frame clones here, not all; method: immunoSEQ multiplex PCR. This table holds about 160,000 clones, 6.5% to 8.5% found once. The sample taken for sequencing was central memory CD4+ T cells from blood. These TCRs come from a woman aged 18 to 35 with type 1 diabetes. CDR3s include the opening cysteine and the closing phenylalanine or tryptophan. Fields, in order: J gene, D gene, clone size, CDR3 length, V gene, CDR3 protein, CDR3 DNA. D genes are given only for firm matches. Some rows have no size entry. The others give once, few or many, or a class for an expanded clone.

J gene: TRBJ1-1
D gene: NA
clone size: few
CDR3 length: 13
V gene: TRBV14
CDR3 protein: CASSQVMNTEAFF
CDR3 DNA: TGTGCCAGCAGCCAAGTTATGAACACTGAAGCTTTCTTT

J gene: TRBJ2-5
D gene: NA
clone size: NA
CDR3 length: 11
V gene: TRBV5-4
CDR3 protein: CASSQQETQYF
CDR3 DNA: TGTGCCAGCAGCCAGCAAGAGACCCAGTACTTC

J gene: TRBJ2-7
D gene: NA
clone size: NA
CDR3 length: 18
V gene: TRBV7-9
CDR3 protein: CASSLLGRPGVQSYEQYF
CDR3 DNA: TGTGCCAGCAGCTTATTGGGTCGACCAGGGGTCCAATCCTACGAGCAGTACTTC

J gene: TRBJ1-6
D gene: NA
clone size: NA
CDR3 length: 16
V gene: TRBV5-6
CDR3 protein: CASSPRGRSYNSPLHF
CDR3 DNA: TGTGCCAGCAGCCCCCGGGGGAGATCCTATAATTCACCCCTCCACTTT

J gene: TRBJ2-7
D gene: NA
clone size: NA
CDR3 length: 11
V gene: TRBV30
CDR3 protein: CAWSAFNEQYF
CDR3 DNA: TGTGCCTGGAGTGCCTTTAACGAGCAGTACTTC

J gene: TRBJ2-2
D gene: NA
clone size: NA
CDR3 length: 12
V gene: TRBV7-9
CDR3 protein: CAYGQLTGELFF
CDR3 DNA: TGTGCCTACGGACAACTCACCGGGGAGCTGTTTTTT

J gene: TRBJ1-5
D gene: NA
clone size: few
CDR3 length: 13
V gene: TRBV29-1
CDR3 protein: CSVANSGNQPQHF
CDR3 DNA: TGCAGCGTTGCGAACAGTGGCAATCAGCCCCAGCATTTT

J gene: TRBJ1-2
D gene: NA
clone size: few
CDR3 length: 13
V gene: TRBV2
CDR3 protein: CASSVAEGYGYTF
CDR3 DNA: TGTGCCAGCAGTGTGGCGGAGGGCTATGGCTACACCTTC

J gene: TRBJ1-5
D gene: NA
clone size: NA
CDR3 length: 13
V gene: TRBV19
CDR3 protein: CASRRQTNQPQHF
CDR3 DNA: TGTGCCAGTAGACGACAGACAAATCAGCCCCAGCATTTT

J gene: TRBJ1-5
D gene: TRBD1
clone size: few
CDR3 length: 15
V gene: TRBV5-1
CDR3 protein: CASSLGQGGNQPQHF
CDR3 DNA: TGCGCCAGCAGCTTGGGACAGGGGGGCAATCAGCCCCAGCATTTT

J gene: TRBJ2-3
D gene: NA
clone size: NA
CDR3 length: 13
V gene: TRBV7-2
CDR3 protein: CASSLGLSDTQYF
CDR3 DNA: TGTGCCAGCAGCTTAGGGCTTTCAGATACGCAGTATTTT

J gene: TRBJ2-7
D gene: NA
clone size: NA
CDR3 length: 15
V gene: TRBV25-1
CDR3 protein: CASSESSGRAYEQYF
CDR3 DNA: TGTGCCAGCAGTGAATCCAGCGGAAGAGCCTACGAGCAGTACTTC